What follows are 27 T cell receptor beta chains derived from one specimen sequenced in a study of T-cell reconstitution after alpha-beta-depleted transplantation in children. Preparation of the TCRbeta library involved a method that used unique molecular identifiers. TCRdb re-called the PCR reads with MiXCR, one entry per CDR3 protein. The profile shows just over 200,000 distinct CDR3 sequences, roughly 8.3% of them singletons. Material: PBMCs, mostly from graft donor cells, obtained 360 days after TCRalphabeta/CD19-depleted stem cell transplant. The receptors here all came from a male patient between 2 and 9 years old who had a stem cell transplant for acute myeloid leukemia, so the T cells may come from the graft donor.

This clonotype was recorded a few times. The V call is TRBV5-6, the J call TRBJ2-5, with D perhaps matching TRBD2 (6 bases). Germline loops: CDR1 SGHDT, CDR2 YYEEEE. Trimming stripped 2 bases from V and 5 bases from J, with 19 bases between. This CDR3 region has 16 residues. CDR3 residues: CASSFTGLLGPETQYF. CDR3 DNA sequence: TGTGCCAGCAGCTTTACGGGACTCCTAGGACCGGAGACCCAGTACTTC.

The chain joins TRBV12-3 or TRBV12-4 to TRBJ2-7; 13 nucleotides line up with TRBD2. V shed 7 bases, J shed 3 bases, and the junction held 9 bases outside the gene matches. This CDR3 has 16 amino acids. CDR3 in DNA: TGTGCCAGCACAATCGGGACTAGCGGGACCGTCTACGAGCAGTACTTC. Amino acid sequence: CASTIGTSGTVYEQYF.

This rearrangement joins TRBV15 to TRBJ1-4; TRBD1 aligns across 7 bases. The CDR3 extends over 17 amino acids. Losses at the gene ends were 2 bases for V and 7 bases for J; bases not matched to a gene: 13. CDR1 and CDR2 (germline): LNHNV, YYDKDF (reference sequence). As DNA, the CDR3 is TGTGCCACCAGCAGAAAAAGCCAAGGGGGCGCAGGTGAAAAACTGTTTTTT. This encodes CATSRKSQGGAGEKLFF.

This clonotype was seen a handful of times. The CDR3 DNA is TGCAGTGCTAGATTCTCTACGGATACGCAGTATTTT. It encodes CSARFSTDTQYF. The rearrangement links TRBV20-1 to TRBJ2-3; D gene uncertain. The CDR3 totals 12 residues. V was pared by 2 bases and J by 6 bases, with 9 bases between. The germline CDR1 and CDR2 sequences are DFQATT and SNEGSKA (reference sequence).

This clonotype occurred a few times. This sequence joins TRBV27 and TRBJ1-1; the match to TRBD1 covers 9 bases. CDR3 length equals 15 residues. Germline loops: CDR1 MNHEY, CDR2 SMNVEV (reference sequence). The ends lost 3 bases at V and 3 bases at J; junction bases unmatched: 5. Here the CDR3 DNA reads TGTGCCAGCAGTTTTCGTACAGGGGGCTACACTGAAGCTTTCTTT. This translates into CASSFRTGGYTEAFF.

The sample holds a few counts of this clonotype. The chain uses TRBV12-3 or TRBV12-4 and TRBJ2-7; 10 nucleotides line up with TRBD1. V lost 6 bases to trimming and J lost 7 bases; unmatched junction nucleotides: 6. CDR3 length equals 13 residues. The DNA for the CDR3 is TGTGCCAGCAGCCGGGGACAGGGGTGGGAGCAGTACGTC. This codes for CASSRGQGWEQYV.

This clonotype was seen at least ten times. The rearrangement uses TRBV5-1 and TRBJ2-1; D gene ambiguous. V lost 4 bases and J lost 6, with 8 bases in between. The CDR3 spans 12 residues. Germline CDR1 is SGHRS and CDR2 is YFSETQ. CDR3 in DNA: TGCGCCAGCAGCGCCTTCCCCAATGAGCAGTTCTTC. It codes for CASSAFPNEQFF. The whole variable domain, filled in from reference TRBV5-1 and TRBJ2-1, reads KAGVTQTPRYLIKTRGQQVTLSCSPISGHRSVSWYQQTPGQGLQFLFEYFSETQRNKGNFPGRFSGRQFSNSRSEMNVSTLELGDSALYLCASSAFPNEQFFGPGTRLTVL.

This clonotype has only a few counts. The V call is TRBV19, the J call TRBJ2-7; possible D gene TRBD1, 6 bases. CDR3 length: 15 residues. Germline assignment: CDR1 LNHDA and CDR2 SQIVND (reference sequence). V gave up 6 bases and J gave up 2 bases, with 17 bases separating them. As DNA, the CDR3 is TGTGCCAGTAGATACAGGGAATCCGCCACCTACGAGCAGTACTTC. Translating it yields CASRYRESATYEQYF.

The chain employs TRBV5-1 and TRBJ2-3, with D uncertain. The V and J ends lost 2 bases and 1 base respectively, with 14 bases between them. This CDR3 spans 16 amino acids. CDR1 is SGHRS and CDR2 is YFSETQ in the germline V gene. Written as DNA, the CDR3 is TGCGCCAGCAGCTTCAACAGTCCTATTGGCACAGATACGCAGTATTTT. It yields the protein CASSFNSPIGTDTQYF. The entire variable domain, with the rest obtained from reference TRBV5-1 and TRBJ2-3, is as follows: KAGVTQTPRYLIKTRGQQVTLSCSPISGHRSVSWYQQTPGQGLQFLFEYFSETQRNKGNFPGRFSGRQFSNSRSEMNVSTLELGDSALYLCASSFNSPIGTDTQYFGPGTRLTVL.

The CDR3 loop is CASSLRGEAFF. In DNA, the CDR3 is TGTGCCAGCAGCCTCAGGGGTGAAGCTTTCTTT. J is TRBJ1-1 and V is TRBV7-2; a possible D gene is TRBD1 (6 bases). The V end lost 5 bases, the J end lost 7 bases, and 8 bases lay between the germline ends. The CDR3 contains 11 residues. Germline CDR1 is SGHTA and CDR2 is FQGNSA.

This clonotype appeared a few times. CDR3 sequence (DNA): TGCAGTGCCCCGTTAGGAAGGGGGCAAGGAGATACGCAGTATTTT. Its protein product is CSAPLGRGQGDTQYF. The chain employs TRBV20-1 and TRBJ2-3, with 7 bases lining up with TRBD1. Germline trimming cut 6 bases from V and 5 bases from J; bases unmatched to any gene: 14. The CDR3 runs to 15 residues. Germline loops: CDR1 DFQATT, CDR2 SNEGSKA (reference sequence).

This clonotype was recorded many times. The chain recombines TRBV5-1 with TRBJ2-5, with 7 bases identical to TRBD1. The V gene's germline CDR1 is SGHRS and CDR2 YFSETQ. The CDR3 consists of 13 residues. V lost 8 bases and J lost 0; bases outside the gene matches: 4. Written as DNA, the CDR3 is TGCGCCAGTGCAACAGGGGACCAAGAGACCCAGTACTTC. It translates to CASATGDQETQYF. The whole variable domain, filled in from reference TRBV5-1 and TRBJ2-5, reads KAGVTQTPRYLIKTRGQQVTLSCSPISGHRSVSWYQQTPGQGLQFLFEYFSETQRNKGNFPGRFSGRQFSNSRSEMNVSTLELGDSALYLCASATGDQETQYFGPGTRLLVL.

In its sample, this clonotype was seen many times. J is TRBJ1-6 and V is TRBV24-1; 7 bases are shared with TRBD1. The length of the CDR3 is 17 residues. Germline V lookup: CDR1 KGHDR, CDR2 SFDVKD. V lost 6 bases and J lost 7; bases outside the gene matches: 14. CDR3 sequence reads: CATSLPHLTGENSPLHF. In nucleotides, the CDR3 is TGTGCCACCAGTCTGCCTCACTTAACAGGGGAGAATTCACCCCTCCACTTT.

This clonotype was seen repeatedly, ten times or more. The chain employs TRBV27 and TRBJ2-1; 10 nucleotides line up with TRBD2. The germline V gene has CDR1 MNHEY and CDR2 SMNVEV (reference sequence). There are 17 residues in the CDR3. Trimming cost V 5 bases and J 3 bases; bases outside gene matches: 10. The CDR3 bases are TGTGCCAGCAGTACACTCTCTAGCGGGAGTAACTACAATGAGCAGTTCTTC. Its protein is CASSTLSSGSNYNEQFF.

The chain joins TRBV6-2 or TRBV6-3 to TRBJ1-2; D gene uncertain. This CDR3 contains 15 residues. Germline CDR1 MNHEY, CDR2 SVGEGT. Trimming stripped 2 bases from V and 5 bases from J, with 15 bases between. Here the CDR3 DNA reads TGTGCCAGCAGTTACATTGTCGACGCTCCTTATGGCTACACCTTC. This translates into CASSYIVDAPYGYTF.

This clonotype was detected ten times or more. DNA of the CDR3: TGCAGTGCTCGCACGACTAGCGGGGGCACAGATACGCAGTATTTT. This translates into CSARTTSGGTDTQYF. This rearrangement joins TRBV20-1 to TRBJ2-3; 11 nucleotides align to TRBD2. The CDR3 loop spans 15 amino acids. J was trimmed by 1 base and V by 5 bases; bases with no gene match: 5. CDR1 and CDR2 (germline): DFQATT, SNEGSKA (reference sequence).

V gene TRBV10-3 combines with J gene TRBJ2-5; 12 nucleotides agree with TRBD2. CDR3 length: 14 amino acids. Unmatched junction bases numbered 6, after V lost 9 bases and J lost 4 bases. In germline, CDR1 is ENHRY, CDR2 SYGVKD. The CDR3 DNA reads TGTGCCATTTCCCCTAGCGGGAGGGGAGAGACCCAGTACTTC. Protein product: CAISPSGRGETQYF.

There are a few counts of this clonotype. CDR3: CSVEGRRRQFF. The CDR3 bases are TGCAGCGTTGAAGGTAGGCGCAGACAGTTCTTC. The chain joins TRBV29-1 to TRBJ2-1, with D hard to call. The V gene's germline CDR1 is SQVTM and CDR2 ANQGSEA. The V end lost 1 base, the J end lost 13 bases, and 11 bases lay between the germline ends. This CDR3 is built from 11 residues.

In its sample, this clonotype was seen a few times. The chain recombines TRBV5-1 with TRBJ1-6; no definite D call. This CDR3 spans 14 amino acids. Germline CDR1 SGHRS, CDR2 YFSETQ. Trimming took off 1 base at V and 9 bases at J, with 11 bases between the two ends. The CDR3 sequence is CASSLQVAGSPLHF. CDR3 DNA: TGCGCCAGCAGCTTGCAAGTTGCCGGTTCACCCCTCCACTTT. Based on the CDR3 plus reference TRBV5-1 and TRBJ1-6, the full variable domain is KAGVTQTPRYLIKTRGQQVTLSCSPISGHRSVSWYQQTPGQGLQFLFEYFSETQRNKGNFPGRFSGRQFSNSRSEMNVSTLELGDSALYLCASSLQVAGSPLHFGNGTRLTVT.

The J gene is TRBJ2-5, the V gene TRBV11-2; TRBD2 matches at 14 bases. The J segment lost 5 bases and the V segment lost 5 bases, leaving 10 bases of the junction unmatched. Germline lookup yields CDR1 SGHAT and CDR2 FQNNGV. The CDR3 spans 17 residues. The CDR3 here is CASSLHPGLAGGETQYF. The CDR3 region has the DNA TGTGCCAGCAGCCTACACCCCGGACTAGCGGGGGGTGAGACCCAGTACTTC. Full variable domain (remainder filled in from reference TRBV11-2 and TRBJ2-5): EAGVAQSPRYKIIEKRQSVAFWCNPISGHATLYWYQQILGQGPKLLIQFQNNGVVDDSQLPKDRFSAERLKGVDSTLKIQPAKLEDSAVYLCASSLHPGLAGGETQYFGPGTRLLVL.

This clonotype was found a few times. CDR3 protein: CASSPNRRRANTGELFF. The CDR3, as DNA: TGTGCCAGCTCACCTAACAGGCGTCGCGCGAACACCGGGGAGCTGTTTTTT. The chain carries TRBV18 and TRBJ2-2; possibly TRBD1 for D (5 bases). This CDR3 has 17 residues. V was clipped by 3 bases and J by 0 bases, with 14 bases between them. Germline V lookup: CDR1 KGHSH, CDR2 LQKENI.

In its sample, this clonotype was seen many times. The chain couples TRBV7-7 to TRBJ2-3; D uncertain. CDR3 length: 11 amino acids. CDR1 is SSHAT and CDR2 is FNYEAQ in the germline V gene (reference sequence). Here the CDR3 DNA reads TGTGCTAGCCCCCCCCGGAATACGCAGTATTTT. Translated: CASPPRNTQYF.

This clonotype was detected only a few times. CDR3 bases: TGTGCCAGCAGTGAGACAGGCCATAGCAATCAGCCCCAGCATTTT. Translated, it gives CASSETGHSNQPQHF. This sequence joins TRBV7-2 and TRBJ1-5; the D gene is possibly TRBD1 (6 bases). V was cut by 6 bases and J by 0 bases, with 12 bases left in between. The CDR3 totals 15 residues. Germline V gives CDR1 SGHTA, CDR2 FQGNSA.

This clonotype was seen many times. V gene TRBV3-1 combines with J gene TRBJ2-3; either TRBD1 or TRBD2 may fit D (5 bases each). Trimming cost V 11 bases and J 3 bases, with 21 bases left between them. Germline V gene lookup returns CDR1 LGHDT and CDR2 YNNKEL (reference sequence). The CDR3 consists of 15 residues. The CDR3 loop is CASTPPEGLTDTQYF. For the CDR3, the DNA is TGTGCCTCCACCCCTCCCGAGGGGCTTACAGATACGCAGTATTTT.

This clonotype was seen a few times. The chain employs TRBV27 and TRBJ2-7; either TRBD1 or TRBD2 may supply D (5 bases each). V was clipped by 8 bases and J by 7 bases, with 18 bases between them. CDR3 size: 13 residues. CDR1 MNHEY and CDR2 SMNVEV come from the germline V gene (reference sequence). The CDR3 bases are TGTGCCAGCGGACCGGGACCCTTCAGAGAGCAGTACTTC. It yields the protein CASGPGPFREQYF.

The rearrangement uses TRBV7-8 and TRBJ2-7, with TRBD1 identical over 7 bases. With V trimmed by 5 bases and J by 3 bases, 10 bases remained unmatched. CDR3 length: 15 residues. The germline CDR1 and CDR2 sequences are SGHVS and FQNEAQ. Here the CDR3 reads CASSATGSNYYEQYV. The CDR3 coding sequence is TGTGCCAGCAGCGCGACAGGGAGTAACTACTACGAGCAGTACGTC.

This chain links TRBV4-2 with TRBJ1-1; D is undetermined. Germline loops: CDR1 LGHNA, CDR2 YNFKEQ. This CDR3 has 15 residues. V lost 4 bases and J 0 bases, leaving 12 bases between the germline ends. The DNA of the CDR3 is TGTGCCAGCAGCCCTGGGCACCTCTTGAACACTGAAGCTTTCTTT. As protein: CASSPGHLLNTEAFF.